This T cell receptor (beta chain) was captured by sequencing in a study of graft-versus-host responses after intestinal transplantation. Overall study findings and caveats: Early post-transplant declines in HvG were associated with peak levels of circulating GvH clones. Ileal or blood samples showed some GvH clones first, and such clones were also found in recipient marrow.

The germline V and J ends were trimmed by 5 bases and 7 bases, with 15 bases remaining between them. In germline, CDR1 is MNHNS, CDR2 SASEGT. CDR3 length: 14 residues. Profiling relied on immunoSEQ multiplex PCR, and the TCRdb table lists in-frame clones only, not all of them. Among over 45,000 clones listed, about 93% were seen once. This clone was observed once. The target antigen is unknown. The clonotype was recovered from a human patient who received an intestinal transplant, so some T cells may come from the graft donor. The chain combines TRBV6-1 with TRBJ1-5; possible D gene TRBD1, 5 bases. The input for sequencing was PBMCs, taken 750 to 800 days after a first intestinal transplant, on the day of a second. CDR3 DNA sequence: TGTGCCAGCAGTTTCGAGTGGGGCCGGCAGCCCCAGCATTTT. Amino acids: CASSFEWGRQPQHF.